The clone carrying this T cell receptor (beta chain) was counted a few times. Antigen: not known. The sort gate was single viable CD3+CD4+CD8-CD45RO+ cells for memory CD4+ T cells. After thawing, CD4+ T cells were positively selected. The length of the CDR3 is 14 residues. The germline gives CDR1 MNHEY, CDR2 SMNVEV (reference sequence). Unmatched junction bases numbered 3, after V lost 5 bases and J lost 2 bases. Profiling relied on immunoSEQ multiplex PCR, and the TCRdb table lists in-frame clones only, not all of them. The sample shows approximately 46,000 clones, over 60% of them seen only once. The sample is drawn from a study of memory CD4+ T cells and cytomegalovirus serostatus. Study findings and constraints: CD4+ memory repertoires contained about 40% of the 164 reported CMV TCRbeta sequences.

The chain recombines TRBV27 with TRBJ2-7; TRBD2 matches at 10 bases. This TCR derives from an adult in good health and CMV-seronegative. Sequencing input: memory CD4+ T cells from blood. The CDR3 DNA is TGTGCCAGCAGTATACTAGCGGGACCCTACGAGCAGTACTTC. Its protein product is CASSILAGPYEQYF.